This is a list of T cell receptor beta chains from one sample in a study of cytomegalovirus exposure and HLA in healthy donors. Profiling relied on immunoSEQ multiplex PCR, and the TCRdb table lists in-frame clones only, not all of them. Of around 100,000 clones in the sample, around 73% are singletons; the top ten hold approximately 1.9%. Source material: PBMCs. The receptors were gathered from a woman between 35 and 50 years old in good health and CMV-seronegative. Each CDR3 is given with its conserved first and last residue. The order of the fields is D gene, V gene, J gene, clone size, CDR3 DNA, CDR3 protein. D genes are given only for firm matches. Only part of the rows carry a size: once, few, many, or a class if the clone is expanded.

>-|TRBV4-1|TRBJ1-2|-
TGCGCCAGCAGCCGCCAGGGGAGTCGAGACTATGGCTACACCTTC
CASSRQGSRDYGYTF
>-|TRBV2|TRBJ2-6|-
TGTGCCAGCAGTGAAGGAGGGACTGGGGCCAACGTCCTGACTTTC
CASSEGGTGANVLTF
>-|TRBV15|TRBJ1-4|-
TGTGCCACCAGCAGAAGGGAGGGGGCTAATGAAAAACTGTTTTTT
CATSRREGANEKLFF
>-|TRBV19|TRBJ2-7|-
TGTGCCAGTAGCCCCGGGACAAGTCTAGCCTACGAGCAGTACTTC
CASSPGTSLAYEQYF
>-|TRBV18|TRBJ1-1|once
TGTGCCAGCCCACCAGGGAGCAGCATGAACACTGAAGCTTTCTTT
CASPPGSSMNTEAFF
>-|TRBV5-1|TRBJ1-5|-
TGCGCCAGCAGCTGGGGAGGAGACAATCAGCCCCAGCATTTT
CASSWGGDNQPQHF
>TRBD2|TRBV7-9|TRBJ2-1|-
TGTGCCAGCAGCTTGACTAGCGGGAGGCTGGGGTACAATGAGCAGTTCTTC
CASSLTSGRLGYNEQFF
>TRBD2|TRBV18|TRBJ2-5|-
TGTGCCAGCTCACCAACTAGCGGGATCCAAGAGACCCAGTACTTC
CASSPTSGIQETQYF
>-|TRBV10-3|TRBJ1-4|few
TGTGCCATCAGTGAGGGGCCAGGGGTGGATGAAAAACTGTTTTTT
CAISEGPGVDEKLFF
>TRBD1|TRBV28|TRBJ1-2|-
TGTGCCAGCAGTCCCTCCGGACAGGGTGGGCGGGGCTACACCTTC
CASSPSGQGGRGYTF
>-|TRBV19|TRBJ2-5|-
TGTGCCAGTAGCGGGGATGGGTCAGAGACCCAGTACTTC
CASSGDGSETQYF
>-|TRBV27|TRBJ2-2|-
TGTGCCAGCATGAGCACAGGGCTGGACACCGGGGAGCTGTTTTTT
CASMSTGLDTGELFF
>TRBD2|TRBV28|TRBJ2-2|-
TGTGCCAGCAGGAGGACTAGCTCCACCGGGGAGCTGTTTTTT
CASRRTSSTGELFF
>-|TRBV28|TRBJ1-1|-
TGTGCCAGCAGCCTACGTCTAAGTGAAGCTTTCTTT
CASSLRLSEAFF
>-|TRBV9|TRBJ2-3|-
TGTGCCAGCAGCGTTCGGGGAGAGACAGATACGCAGTATTTT
CASSVRGETDTQYF
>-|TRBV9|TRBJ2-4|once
TGTGCCAGCAGCGTGGAGGGGTTCCGGGGCATTCAGTACTTC
CASSVEGFRGIQYF
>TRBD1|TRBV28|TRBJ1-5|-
TGTGCCAGCAGCCGACGGGACAGGGCATACTATAGCAATCAGCCCCAGCATTTT
CASSRRDRAYYSNQPQHF
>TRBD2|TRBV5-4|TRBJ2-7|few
TGTGCCAGCAGGCGCGACGGTGGAGCGGGGTCTTACGAGCAGTACTTC
CASRRDGGAGSYEQYF
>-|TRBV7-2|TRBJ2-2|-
TGTGCCAGCAGCCATTACAGGGCTGCCGGGGAGCTGTTTTTT
CASSHYRAAGELFF
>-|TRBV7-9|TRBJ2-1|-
TGTGCCAGCAGCTTAGCGGGGAAGGGGGCCTACAATGAGCAGTTCTTC
CASSLAGKGAYNEQFF
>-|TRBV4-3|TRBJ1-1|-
TGCGCCAGCAGCCAAGGACCACCCACGAGGGGGACCACTGAAGCTTTCTTT
CASSQGPPTRGTTEAFF
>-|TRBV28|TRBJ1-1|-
TGTGCCTCCAAGGTCTTGAGCGACACTGAAGCTTTCTTT
CASKVLSDTEAFF
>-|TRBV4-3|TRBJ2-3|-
TGCGCCAGCAGCCAAGATAGTAGACTTCCAGATACGCAGTATTTT
CASSQDSRLPDTQYF
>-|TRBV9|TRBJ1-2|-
TGCGCCAGCAGCGTAGCCCGAGACAGACATAACTATGGCTACACCTTC
CASSVARDRHNYGYTF
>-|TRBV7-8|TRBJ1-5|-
TGTGCCAGCAGCTTAGGGCAGGGCAATCAGCCCCAGCATTTT
CASSLGQGNQPQHF
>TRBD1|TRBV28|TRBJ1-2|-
TGTGCCAGCAGTTTTTCCGGGACAGGGAACTATGGCTACACCTTC
CASSFSGTGNYGYTF
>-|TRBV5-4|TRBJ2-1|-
TGTGCCAGCAGCTTGGGGGCTAGCGTCTCCTACAATGAGCAGTTCTTC
CASSLGASVSYNEQFF
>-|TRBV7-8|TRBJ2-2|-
TGTGCCAGCAGCTTAGCAGGCAGGGAAACCGGGGAGCTGTTTTTT
CASSLAGRETGELFF
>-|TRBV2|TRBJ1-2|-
TGTGCCAGCAGCCGACCTGATCCGGAGGGGGGGCGTTATGGCTACACCTTC
CASSRPDPEGGRYGYTF
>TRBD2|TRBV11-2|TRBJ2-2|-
TGTGCCAGCAGCTTTGCGGGAGTGAAAACCGGGGAGCTGTTTTTT
CASSFAGVKTGELFF
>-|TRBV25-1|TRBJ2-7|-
TGTGCCAGCAGTCCGCGAGACGAGCAGTACTTC
CASSPRDEQYF
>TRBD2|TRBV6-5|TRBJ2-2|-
TGTGCCAGCAGTTGGGGAGCGGGAGAGGTCACCGGGGAGCTGTTTTTT
CASSWGAGEVTGELFF
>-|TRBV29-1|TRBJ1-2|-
TGCAGCGTTGGGGGAGGCCTCGGACCTGGTGGCTATGGCTACACCTTC
CSVGGGLGPGGYGYTF
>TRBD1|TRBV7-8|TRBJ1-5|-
TGTGCCAGCAGCTACAGTCGGACAGGGAAGGATCAGCCCCAGCATTTT
CASSYSRTGKDQPQHF
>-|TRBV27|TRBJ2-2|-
TGTGCCAGCAGTTTACGTAACACCGGGGAGCTGTTTTTT
CASSLRNTGELFF
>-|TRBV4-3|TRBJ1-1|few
TGCGCCAGCAGCCAAGACCCCGGAGGACGAGTTACTGAAGCTTTCTTT
CASSQDPGGRVTEAFF
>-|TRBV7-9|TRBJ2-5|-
TGTGCCAGCCCCCCGAATAGCGGCTACGGTGGGGAGACCCAGTACTTC
CASPPNSGYGGETQYF
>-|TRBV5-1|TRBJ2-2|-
TGCGCCAGCAGCTGGGGGACGGGAGATAACACCGGGGAGCTGTTTTTT
CASSWGTGDNTGELFF
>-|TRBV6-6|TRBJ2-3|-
TGTGCCAGCAGGCCCGCCTACCCGGGCACAGATACGCAGTATTTT
CASRPAYPGTDTQYF
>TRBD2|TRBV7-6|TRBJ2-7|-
TGTGCCAGCAGCCTAGCGGGAGGGCTCTACGAGCAGTACTTC
CASSLAGGLYEQYF
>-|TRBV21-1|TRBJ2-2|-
TGTGCCAGCAGCACCGGGGGGGGCGTCAATAAAAAGAACGGGGAGCTGTTTTTT
CASSTGGGVNKKNGELFF
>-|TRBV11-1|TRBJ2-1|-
TGTGCCAGCAGCGCGGGACAGTCCTACAATGAGCAGTTCTTC
CASSAGQSYNEQFF
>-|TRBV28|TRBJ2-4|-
TGTGCCAGCAAATCCATCAGGGCTTCATTTCAGTACTTC
CASKSIRASFQYF
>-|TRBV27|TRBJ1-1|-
TGTGCCAGCAACCCCGGACAGTTAAACACTCTGAACACTGAAGCTTTCTTT
CASNPGQLNTLNTEAFF
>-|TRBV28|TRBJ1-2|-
TGTGCCAGCAGTTTGGCCCCGTCGGGTTATGGCTACACCTTC
CASSLAPSGYGYTF
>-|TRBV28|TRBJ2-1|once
TGTGCCAGCAGTTCACACGGGATTCCCGACTACAATGAGCAGTTCTTC
CASSSHGIPDYNEQFF
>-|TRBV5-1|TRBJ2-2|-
TGCGCCAGCAGCACCCAGACAGGGAACACCGGGGAGCTGTTTTTT
CASSTQTGNTGELFF